The 17 T cell receptor beta chains below all came from one sample that was sequenced in a study of cytomegalovirus exposure and HLA in healthy donors. A multiplex PCR was run with 60 Vbeta primers and 13 Jbeta primers. Profiling relied on immunoSEQ multiplex PCR, and the TCRdb table lists in-frame clones only, not all of them. The table lists 200,000 to 250,000 clones, around 81% of them singletons, with less than 9% in the top ten. Sequencing was done on a sample of PBMCs. These receptor sequences come from a woman aged 55-70 years in good health and CMV-seropositive.

CDR3 nucleotide sequence: TGTGCCAGCAGCCAAGCCCTGGCTAGCGGGACCACAGATACGCAGTATTTT. It encodes CASSQALASGTTDTQYF. The chain couples TRBV4-2 to TRBJ2-3; 9 positions match TRBD2. From germline, CDR1 is LGHNA and CDR2 YNFKEQ. The CDR3 runs 17 residues. Trimming cost V 1 base and J 2 bases; bases outside gene matches: 7.

The V and J genes are TRBV5-6 and TRBJ2-1, with 13 bases lining up with TRBD2. The CDR3 totals 16 residues. The trim removed 0 bases at V and 8 bases at J, leaving 5 bases unmatched. CDR1 SGHDT and CDR2 YYEEEE come from the germline V gene. CDR3: CASSLGTSGRYDEQFF. The CDR3 DNA reads as TGTGCCAGCAGCTTGGGGACTAGCGGGAGATACGATGAGCAGTTCTTC. Looking up the rest from reference TRBV5-6 and TRBJ2-1 gives the full variable domain: DAGVTQSPTHLIKTRGQQVTLRCSPKSGHDTVSWYQQALGQGPQFIFQYYEEEERQRGNFPDRFSGHQFPNYSSELNVNALLLGDSALYLCASSLGTSGRYDEQFFGPGTRLTVL.

This clone appeared a few times. The chain couples TRBV10-3 to TRBJ2-7, with 8 bases identical to TRBD2. The CDR3 loop spans 15 amino acids. CDR1 is ENHRY, CDR2 SYGVKD, per germline. Trimming cost V 5 bases and J 0 bases; bases outside gene matches: 6. The CDR3 DNA reads TGTGCCATCAGTCCCATAGCGGGGTCCTCCTACGAGCAGTACTTC. This sequence encodes CAISPIAGSSYEQYF.

The chain recombines TRBV10-1 with TRBJ2-7; TRBD1 agrees at 7 bases. CDR1 is WNHNN, CDR2 SYGVQD, per germline (reference sequence). This CDR3 has 13 residues. J lost 5 bases, V lost 5 bases, and 6 bases had no gene match. CDR3 in amino acids: CASSRQGVHEQYF. In DNA, the CDR3 is TGCGCCAGCAGTAGGCAGGGGGTTCACGAGCAGTACTTC.

The rearrangement links TRBV28 to TRBJ2-3, with D possibly TRBD1 on 5 matching bases. The CDR3 runs to 12 residues. From germline, CDR1 is MDHEN and CDR2 SYDVKM. CDR3 loop: CATDSTSDTQYF. The CDR3 nucleotides are TGTGCTACCGACAGTACCTCAGATACGCAGTATTTT. The complete variable domain, with remaining parts taken from reference TRBV28 and TRBJ2-3, reads DVKVTQSSRYLVKRTGEKVFLECVQDMDHENMFWYRQDPGLGLRLIYFSYDVKMKEKGDIPEGYSVSREKKERFSLILESASTNQTSMYLCATDSTSDTQYFGPGTRLTVL.

The rearrangement links TRBV2 to TRBJ1-5; a possible D gene is TRBD1 (5 bases). In germline, CDR1 is SNHLY, CDR2 FYNNEI. Trimming cost V 4 bases and J 2 bases, with 12 bases left between them. This CDR3 has 15 residues. In nucleotides, the CDR3 is TGTGCCAGCAGTGTGGAAGGGGTCGGCAATCAGCCCCAGCATTTT. Protein product: CASSVEGVGNQPQHF.

The V and J genes are TRBV5-1 and TRBJ2-5, with 8 bases that match TRBD2. Germline lookup yields CDR1 SGHRS and CDR2 YFSETQ. Losses at the gene ends were 6 bases for V and 5 bases for J; bases not matched to a gene: 9. The CDR3 has 14 amino acids. CDR3 nucleotides: TGCGCCAGCACCGGGCTAGCGGGCGATGAGACCCAGTACTTC. This sequence encodes CASTGLAGDETQYF. Looking up the rest from reference TRBV5-1 and TRBJ2-5 gives the full variable domain: KAGVTQTPRYLIKTRGQQVTLSCSPISGHRSVSWYQQTPGQGLQFLFEYFSETQRNKGNFPGRFSGRQFSNSRSEMNVSTLELGDSALYLCASTGLAGDETQYFGPGTRLLVL.

The chain recombines TRBV5-1 with TRBJ2-3; TRBD1 agrees at 9 bases. CDR3 length equals 15 residues. The V and J ends lost 5 bases and 2 bases, in that order; junction bases with no gene match: 6. The germline V gene has CDR1 SGHRS and CDR2 YFSETQ. The CDR3 sequence is CASRAGTGSTDTQYF. The CDR3 DNA follows: TGCGCCAGCAGGGCCGGGACAGGGTCCACAGATACGCAGTATTTT. The variable domain in full, completed from reference TRBV5-1 and TRBJ2-3, reads KAGVTQTPRYLIKTRGQQVTLSCSPISGHRSVSWYQQTPGQGLQFLFEYFSETQRNKGNFPGRFSGRQFSNSRSEMNVSTLELGDSALYLCASRAGTGSTDTQYFGPGTRLTVL.

The chain has TRBV7-6 and TRBJ2-7; D remains unclear. The V end was cut by 5 bases, the J end by 3 bases, with 11 bases between. Looked up from germline, CDR1 is SGHVS and CDR2 is FNYEAQ. The CDR3 has 13 residues. CDR3 coding DNA: TGTGCCAGCAGCCTCGGTGCAAACTACGAGCAGTACTTC. Its protein is CASSLGANYEQYF.

This chain joins TRBV2 and TRBJ1-1; 9 bases are a match to TRBD1. Trimming at V came to 6 bases and at J to 8 bases, leaving 7 bases not matched to a gene. Germline CDR1 is SNHLY and CDR2 is FYNNEI. The CDR3 loop spans 13 amino acids. The CDR3 DNA reads TGTGCCAGCAGGGTGGACAGGGGAGGAGAAGCTTTCTTT. Its translation: CASRVDRGGEAFF.

The sample holds one count of this clone. This chain links TRBV7-9 with TRBJ2-7; 7 positions match TRBD1. The V segment lost 6 bases and the J segment 3 bases; nucleotides outside the gene matches: 5. Per the germline V gene, CDR1 is SEHNR and CDR2 is FQNEAQ (reference sequence). There are 13 residues in the CDR3. The DNA for the CDR3 is TGTGCCAGCAGTCGACGACAGGGCTACGAGCAGTACTTC. This sequence encodes CASSRRQGYEQYF.

This clone was seen only a few times. The chain uses TRBV5-8 and TRBJ2-7, with 10 positions matching TRBD1. V dropped 0 bases and J dropped 3; count of bases not matched to a gene: 3. The CDR3 totals 15 residues. CDR1 SGHTS and CDR2 YDEGEE come from the germline V gene. The CDR3 nucleotides read TGTGCCAGCAGCTTGGCCGGGACAGGGGACTACGAGCAGTACTTC. Amino acid sequence: CASSLAGTGDYEQYF.

Concerning this clone: Other nucleotide sequences in the sample specify the same CDR3. This chain joins TRBV7-9 and TRBJ2-3, with TRBD2 matching 7 bases. The CDR3 length is 15 residues. In germline, CDR1 is SEHNR, CDR2 FQNEAQ (reference sequence). Trimming at V came to 2 bases and at J to 2 bases, leaving 4 bases not matched to a gene. CDR3 bases: TGTGCCAGCAGCTTATGGCTAGCGGCCACAGATACGCAGTATTTT. Translating it yields CASSLWLAATDTQYF.

This sequence joins TRBV7-9 and TRBJ2-7; tentatively, D is TRBD1 (5 bases). The CDR3 spans 14 residues. V gave up 0 bases and J gave up 3 bases, with 9 bases separating them. The germline gives CDR1 SEHNR, CDR2 FQNEAQ (reference sequence). CDR3 protein: CASSLAQRGYEQYF. The CDR3 coding sequence is TGTGCCAGCAGCTTAGCGCAAAGGGGCTACGAGCAGTACTTC.

This rearrangement joins TRBV27 to TRBJ2-7; 9 nucleotides agree with TRBD2. V lost 2 bases and J lost 3; bases outside the gene matches: 5. CDR3 size: 15 residues. Per germline, CDR1 MNHEY and CDR2 SMNVEV (reference sequence). This CDR3 reads CASSLRLADYYEQYF. The CDR3, as DNA: TGTGCCAGCAGTTTACGACTAGCGGACTACTACGAGCAGTACTTC.

The chain is built from TRBV29-1 and TRBJ1-2, with 7 bases identical to TRBD1. This CDR3 comprises 13 residues. Germline V gene sequence: CDR1 SQVTM, CDR2 ANQGSEA. V was pared by 2 bases and J by 4 bases, with 4 bases of the junction left unmatched. CDR3 amino acids: CSVELAGGYGYTF. For the CDR3, the DNA is TGCAGCGTTGAACTTGCAGGGGGCTATGGCTACACCTTC.

The chain is built from TRBV5-1 and TRBJ1-1; 7 bases agree with TRBD1. This CDR3 has 14 residues. Trimming took 4 bases from V and 2 from J; bases not matched to a gene: 5. Germline loops: CDR1 SGHRS, CDR2 YFSETQ. The CDR3 here is CASSPGTANTEAFF. For the CDR3, the DNA is TGCGCCAGCAGCCCGGGGACAGCCAACACTGAAGCTTTCTTT.